Following are 11 T cell receptor beta chains from one sample sequenced in a study of post-analysis software for immune sequencing data. TCR beta cDNA libraries had unique molecular identifiers. TCRdb independently ran MiXCR on the PCR reads; one entry per CDR3 protein. This table has under 200,000 distinct CDR3 sequences, 25% to 30% appearing once. Their target antigens are unknown. Overall study findings and caveats: Comparison of patients with controls showed five TRBV segments more frequent in patients, TRBV5-6, TRBV5-1 and TRBV20-1 among them.

What was sequenced was blood. These receptors were taken from a girl between 2 and 17 years old with multiple sclerosis.

This chain uses TRBV20-1 with TRBJ2-7; D assignment may be TRBD1 or TRBD2 (5 bases each). Germline V gene lookup returns CDR1 DFQATT and CDR2 SNEGSKA (reference sequence). V was shortened by 2 bases and J by 5 bases, with 22 bases between the two germline ends. The CDR3 is made up of 16 amino acids. The CDR3 DNA reads TGCAGTGCTAGAAATCCCAGGGCCGGGTCCGGGAACGAGCAGTACTTC. Translation: CSARNPRAGSGNEQYF.

This clonotype was detected many times. This chain links TRBV6-6 with TRBJ2-7; 8 positions agree with TRBD1. The CDR3 covers 16 residues. Germline CDR1 is MNHNY and CDR2 is SVGAGI (reference sequence). With 7 bases clipped from V and 1 base from J, the junction kept 12 bases outside the gene matches. This CDR3 is CASTLYRQGRSYEQYF. CDR3 bases: TGTGCCAGCACCTTGTACCGACAGGGGCGTTCCTACGAGCAGTACTTC.

This clonotype was seen many times. The genes are TRBV6-5 and TRBJ2-7; possibly TRBD1 for D (5 bases). V gave up 7 bases and J gave up 0 bases, with 13 bases separating them. This CDR3 has 14 residues. Germline assignment: CDR1 MNHEY and CDR2 SVGAGI. Written as DNA, the CDR3 is TGTGCCAGCACTGGGGCGGAAAGCTCCTACGAGCAGTACTTC. Translation: CASTGAESSYEQYF.

V and J are TRBV30 and TRBJ2-1, with D possibly matching TRBD2 (5 bases). In germline, CDR1 is GTSNPN, CDR2 SVGIG (reference sequence). V was cut by 5 bases and J by 0 bases, with 8 bases left in between. The CDR3 is 13 residues long. The chain's CDR3 is CAWGRDSYNEQFF. The CDR3 DNA is TGTGCCTGGGGCCGGGACTCCTACAATGAGCAGTTCTTC.

The rearrangement links TRBV7-9 to TRBJ1-5; no definite D call. The CDR3 has 15 amino acids. CDR1 is SEHNR and CDR2 is FQNEAQ in the germline V gene (reference sequence). Trimming removed 5 bases from V and 7 bases from J, with 18 bases in between. CDR3: CASSPSPGFGQPQHF. The CDR3 DNA sequence: TGTGCCAGCAGCCCATCTCCGGGATTCGGGCAGCCCCAGCATTTT.

The chain links TRBV4-2 to TRBJ1-2; no clear D. The V end lost 1 base, the J end lost 0 bases, and 12 bases lay between the germline ends. CDR1 and CDR2 (germline): LGHNA, YNFKEQ. CDR3 length equals 16 residues. The CDR3 DNA sequence: TGTGCCAGCAGCCAAGGGCCGGAGTCCCCTAACTATGGCTACACCTTC. It encodes CASSQGPESPNYGYTF.

At least ten counts were recorded for this clonotype. This chain connects TRBV6-1 to TRBJ2-7; 9 positions agree with TRBD2. The end of the DNA is better explained by TRBJ2-5, so the J call may be wrong. This CDR3 is 15 amino acids long. CDR1 MNHNS and CDR2 SASEGT come from the germline V gene. This chain's CDR3 is CASSEALAGRETQYF. The CDR3 DNA reads TGTGCCAGCAGTGAAGCCCTAGCGGGGCGGGAGACCCAGTACTTC.

This clonotype was counted a few times. The V and J genes are TRBV20-1 and TRBJ2-5, with D hard to call. This CDR3 is 11 amino acids long. V shed 5 bases and J shed 6 bases, with 10 bases lying between them. Germline loops: CDR1 DFQATT, CDR2 SNEGSKA (reference sequence). The CDR3 spells CSAQLKQTQYF. CDR3 DNA sequence: TGCAGTGCTCAGTTGAAGCAGACCCAGTACTTC.

This clonotype was observed a handful of times. The rearrangement joins TRBV30 to TRBJ2-7; 8 bases are a match to TRBD2. V dropped 2 bases and J dropped 6; count of bases not matched to a gene: 9. Germline V gives CDR1 GTSNPN, CDR2 SVGIG (reference sequence). The CDR3 consists of 14 residues. CDR3 coding DNA: TGTGCCTGGAGTCAATCGGGGGGGCCTATCGAGCAGTACTTC. Residues: CAWSQSGGPIEQYF.

This clonotype appeared many times. V usage is TRBV2 and J usage is TRBJ1-2; 7 bases align to TRBD1. Per the germline V gene, CDR1 is SNHLY and CDR2 is FYNNEI. The CDR3 runs to 14 residues. V was clipped by 5 bases and J by 4 bases; unmatched bases: 7. The CDR3 sequence is CASSIGGARYGYTF. DNA for the CDR3: TGTGCCAGCAGTATAGGGGGCGCTCGCTATGGCTACACCTTC.

A note on this clonotype: A clone one base away is much larger, so this may be a read error. The chain employs TRBV28 and TRBJ2-7; the match to TRBD1 covers 7 bases. V was pared by 10 bases and J by 2 bases, with 8 bases of the junction left unmatched. In germline, CDR1 is MDHEN, CDR2 SYDVKM. The CDR3 is made up of 13 amino acids. CDR3 protein: CANGRGKPYEQYF. The CDR3 region has the DNA TGTGCCAACGGCAGGGGGAAACCCTACGAGCAGTACTTC.